These T cell receptor beta chains were read from a single sample in a study of T cell repertoires in cytomegalovirus infection. Each CDR3 protein is one row after TCRdb ran MiXCR on the reads. Here the sample spans some 300,000 distinct CDR3 sequences, about an eighth being singletons. The material sequenced was PBMCs. The source is a human donor in good health (CMV status not recorded). Some clones in this sample may be carry-over from other donors' samples. Each CDR3 is given with its conserved first and last residue. The D gene is left open where the match is weak. Size tells how often a clone was seen (once, few, many) or the class of an expanded clone, and some rows leave it out.

TRBJ2-7	TRBD1	few	TRBV12-3/TRBV12-4	TGTGCCAGCAGCACCGGGACAGGGACGGGGGAGCAGTACTTC	CASSTGTGTGEQYF
TRBJ2-2	TRBD2	many	TRBV10-3	TGTGCCATCTCAAATTCGGCGGGGGGCGAAGCCGGGGAGCTGTTTTTT	CAISNSAGGEAGELFF
TRBJ1-4	.	.	TRBV29-1	TGCAGCGTTGTGAGCGGCTCTGAAAAACTGTTTTTT	CSVVSGSEKLFF
TRBJ2-7	.	few	TRBV2	TGTGCCAGCACCCTCTACAGAGAAAACCCCTCCGAGCAGTACTTC	CASTLYRENPSEQYF
TRBJ2-1	TRBD2	many	TRBV5-1	TGCGCCAGCAGCTTGGCTGGACTAGCGGGGAGGAGCTCCTACAATGAGCAGTTCTTC	CASSLAGLAGRSSYNEQFF
TRBJ2-7	.	.	TRBV6-5	TGTGCCAGCAGTTACTCGAACCTCAACGAGCAGTACTTC	CASSYSNLNEQYF
TRBJ1-5	.	many	TRBV6-1	TGTGCCAGCAGTGAGCCCCCCGAAAGGCAGCCCCAGCATTTT	CASSEPPERQPQHF
TRBJ2-7	.	many	TRBV7-9	TGTGCCAGCAGTCACGATGACGCGACTGGGCAGTACTTC	CASSHDDATGQYF
TRBJ2-3	.	many	TRBV7-2	TGTGCCAGCAGCTTAGTTGTACATACGCAGTATTTT	CASSLVVHTQYF
TRBJ2-1	TRBD2	few	TRBV20-1	TGCAGTGCTAGTGGGGCTGGGAGGGCCTTGAATGAGCAGTTCTTC	CSASGAGRALNEQFF
TRBJ2-5	TRBD2	many	TRBV7-2	TGTGCCAGCAGCTTAAAGGGAATGCGGGGGGAGACCCAGTACTTC	CASSLKGMRGETQYF
TRBJ1-5	TRBD1	few	TRBV20-1	TGCAGTGCTAGGAACAGGGGAGACAATCAGCCCCAGCATTTT	CSARNRGDNQPQHF
TRBJ2-2	.	many	TRBV7-2	TGTGCCAGCAGCTCACCGAACACCGGGGAGCTGTTTTTT	CASSSPNTGELFF
TRBJ1-1	.	.	TRBV6-2/TRBV6-3	TGTGCCAGCAGAACAGGGATGAACACTGAAGCTTTCTTT	CASRTGMNTEAFF
TRBJ1-1	TRBD1	.	TRBV18	TGTGCCAGCTCATTTACAGGGGAAACTGAAGCTTTCTTT	CASSFTGETEAFF
TRBJ2-1	.	.	TRBV6-2/TRBV6-3	TGTGCCAGCAGTTCCGTGGGCAATGAGCAGTTCTTC	CASSSVGNEQFF
TRBJ1-5	.	many	TRBV7-2	TGTGCCAGCAGCTTAGATGGGAGATATCAGCCCCAGCATTTT	CASSLDGRYQPQHF
TRBJ2-5	TRBD1	many	TRBV2	TGTGCCAGCAGTGGATTGCGACAGGGGAAGCTAGAGACCCAGTACTTC	CASSGLRQGKLETQYF
TRBJ2-6	TRBD1	.	TRBV7-3	TGTGCCAGCAGCTTGATACCAGGGGGCACTGGGGCCAACGTCCTGACTTTC	CASSLIPGGTGANVLTF
TRBJ2-7	.	many	TRBV6-2/TRBV6-3	TGTGCCAGCAGTTACTCCAGGGACGAGCAGTACTTC	CASSYSRDEQYF
TRBJ2-7	TRBD2	few	TRBV27	TGTGCCAGCAGTCCCGCCCGCCAGGGACTAGCGGGGGCAAGGACCTACGAGCAGTACTTC	CASSPARQGLAGARTYEQYF
TRBJ2-5	.	few	TRBV25-1	TGTGCCAGCAGTGAGGCCCGCGGTGGACAAGAGACCCAGTACTTC	CASSEARGGQETQYF
TRBJ2-7	TRBD1	many	TRBV12-3/TRBV12-4	TGTGCCAGCAGTTTAAACAGGGGATACGAGCAGTACTTC	CASSLNRGYEQYF
TRBJ1-1	TRBD1	.	TRBV28	TGTGCCAGCAGTTTGACAGGGATCAACACTGAAGCTTTCTTT	CASSLTGINTEAFF
TRBJ2-3	TRBD2	many	TRBV29-1	TGCAGCGCTAGACTAGCGGGAGGGTCAGATACGCAGTATTTT	CSARLAGGSDTQYF
TRBJ2-1	TRBD2	many	TRBV7-2	TGTGCCAGCAGCGCAGGACTAGCGGGTCACAATGAGCAGTTCTTC	CASSAGLAGHNEQFF
TRBJ1-1	TRBD1	few	TRBV19	TGTGCCAGTAGTATAACAGGGGGACCGAGAACTGAAGCTTTCTTT	CASSITGGPRTEAFF
TRBJ1-1	.	few	TRBV29-1	TGCAGCGTTGTCTCGGAGGAAGCTTTCTTT	CSVVSEEAFF
TRBJ1-2	TRBD1	.	TRBV2	TGTGCCAGCAGTGAACCGCCGGGGACAGGCCTGAGAGGCTACACCTTC	CASSEPPGTGLRGYTF
TRBJ2-7	TRBD1	many	TRBV4-1	TGCGCCAGCAGCCGCGGACAGGGCCCCTACGAGCAGTACTTC	CASSRGQGPYEQYF
TRBJ1-2	TRBD1	.	TRBV20-1	TGCAGTGCTAGGACCGGGACAGGGTTTGTTGGCTACACCTTC	CSARTGTGFVGYTF
TRBJ2-3	.	once	TRBV20-1	TGCAGTGCTAGAGATGGGAGAACGGCAGATACGCAGTATTTT	CSARDGRTADTQYF
TRBJ2-1	TRBD2	few	TRBV27	TGTGCCAGCAGTTCGGGGGGAGCGAATGAGCAGTTCTTC	CASSSGGANEQFF
TRBJ1-1	.	.	TRBV6-2/TRBV6-3	TGTGCCACCCGTAACGGGGGCCGAAGGGCGGGGACTGAAGCTTTCTTT	CATRNGGRRAGTEAFF
TRBJ2-1	TRBD2	.	TRBV6-4	TGTGCCAGCAGTGTCTTTTCCGGGAGGTATGAGCAGTTCTTC	CASSVFSGRYEQFF
TRBJ2-1	.	many	TRBV12-3/TRBV12-4	TGTGCCAGCAGTCGCCGGGACGAATCCTCCTACAATGAGCAGTTCTTC	CASSRRDESSYNEQFF
TRBJ2-5	.	.	TRBV2	TGTGCCAGCAGCCTGAGCGATAAGACCCAGTACTTC	CASSLSDKTQYF
TRBJ2-1	TRBD1	many	TRBV7-9	TGTGCCAGCAGCGAGACCGGGACAGACTACAATGAGCAGTTCTTC	CASSETGTDYNEQFF
TRBJ2-1	TRBD2	many	TRBV28	TGTGCCACCCAAAGGAGAACACTAGCGGGAGGGGGTGGATACAATGAGCAGTTCTTC	CATQRRTLAGGGGYNEQFF
TRBJ1-4	.	many	TRBV10-3	TGTGCCATCAGTGGATCGAGAGGTGCAACTAATGAAAAACTGTTTTTT	CAISGSRGATNEKLFF
TRBJ2-1	.	many	TRBV27	TGTGCCAGCAGTTTGCAGCGTCCGAGCTCCTACAATGAGCAGTTCTTC	CASSLQRPSSYNEQFF
TRBJ1-3	.	.	TRBV7-9	TGTGCCAGCAGCTTAGTACCGGATAACACCATATATTTT	CASSLVPDNTIYF
TRBJ1-5	.	few	TRBV6-1	TGTGCCAGCAGTAATGGGGGGACCCATCAGCCCCAGCATTTT	CASSNGGTHQPQHF
TRBJ2-1	TRBD1	.	TRBV29-1	TGCAGCGTTGGCCGGGACAGGGCATACAATGAGCAGTTCTTC	CSVGRDRAYNEQFF
TRBJ2-5	.	.	TRBV29-1	TGCAGCGTTGAAGGGGGGGTTCAAGAGACCCAGTACTTC	CSVEGGVQETQYF
TRBJ1-2	.	.	TRBV29-1	TGCAGCGCCACCGCGGGGGGCTATGGCTACACCTTC	CSATAGGYGYTF
TRBJ2-7	TRBD1	few	TRBV20-1	TGCAGTGCTAGAAGGGCAGGGGGCGGTTACGAGCAGTACTTC	CSARRAGGGYEQYF